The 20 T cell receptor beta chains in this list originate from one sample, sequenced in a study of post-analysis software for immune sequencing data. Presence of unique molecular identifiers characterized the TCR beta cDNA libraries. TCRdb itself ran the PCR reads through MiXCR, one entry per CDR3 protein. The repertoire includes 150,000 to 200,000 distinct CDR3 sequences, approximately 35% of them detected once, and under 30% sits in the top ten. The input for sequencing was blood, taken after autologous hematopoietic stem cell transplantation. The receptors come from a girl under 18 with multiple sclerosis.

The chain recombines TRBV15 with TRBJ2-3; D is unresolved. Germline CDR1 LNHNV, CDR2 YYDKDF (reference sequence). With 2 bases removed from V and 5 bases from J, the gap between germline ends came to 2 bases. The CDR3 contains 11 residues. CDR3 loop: CATSRRDTQYF. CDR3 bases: TGTGCCACCAGCAGAAGAGATACGCAGTATTTT.

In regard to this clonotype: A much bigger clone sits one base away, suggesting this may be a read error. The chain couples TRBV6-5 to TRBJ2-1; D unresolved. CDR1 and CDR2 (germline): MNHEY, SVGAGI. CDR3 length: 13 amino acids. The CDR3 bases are TGTACCACCCATAGGTCTGATTACAATGAGCAGTTCTTC. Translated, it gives CTTHRSDYNEQFF.

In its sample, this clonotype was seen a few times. CDR3 amino acids: CASSGGGLEFVEQFF. The CDR3 nucleotides read TGTGCCAGCAGCGGGGGAGGGCTGGAGTTTGTTGAGCAGTTCTTC. The rearrangement links TRBV14 to TRBJ2-1; 7 bases align to TRBD2. Germline assignment: CDR1 SGHDN and CDR2 FVKESK. The CDR3 spans 15 residues. The junction had 13 bases not matched to a gene; V was cut back by 5 bases and J by 9 bases.

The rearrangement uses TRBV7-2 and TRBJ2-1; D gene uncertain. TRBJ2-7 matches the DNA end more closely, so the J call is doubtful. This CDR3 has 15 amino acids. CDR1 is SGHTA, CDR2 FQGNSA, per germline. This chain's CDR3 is CASSLARSKYNEQYF. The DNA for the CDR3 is TGTGCCAGCAGCTTAGCGCGCAGTAAATACAATGAGCAGTACTTC.

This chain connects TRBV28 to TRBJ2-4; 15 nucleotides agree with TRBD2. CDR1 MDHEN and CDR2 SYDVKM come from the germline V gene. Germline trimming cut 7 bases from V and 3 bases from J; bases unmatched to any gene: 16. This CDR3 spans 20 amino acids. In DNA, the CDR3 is TGTGCCAGCAAGACCCGGACTAGCGGGAGGGGGTGGGGGAGCAAAAACATTCAGTACTTC. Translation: CASKTRTSGRGWGSKNIQYF. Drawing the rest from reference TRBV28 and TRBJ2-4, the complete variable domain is DVKVTQSSRYLVKRTGEKVFLECVQDMDHENMFWYRQDPGLGLRLIYFSYDVKMKEKGDIPEGYSVSREKKERFSLILESASTNQTSMYLCASKTRTSGRGWGSKNIQYFGAGTRLSVL.

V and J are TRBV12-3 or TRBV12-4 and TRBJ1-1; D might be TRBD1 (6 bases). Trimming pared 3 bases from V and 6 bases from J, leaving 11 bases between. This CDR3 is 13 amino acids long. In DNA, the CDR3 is TGTGCCAGCAGTTTTACAGGGTACCCTGAAGCTTTCTTT. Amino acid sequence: CASSFTGYPEAFF.

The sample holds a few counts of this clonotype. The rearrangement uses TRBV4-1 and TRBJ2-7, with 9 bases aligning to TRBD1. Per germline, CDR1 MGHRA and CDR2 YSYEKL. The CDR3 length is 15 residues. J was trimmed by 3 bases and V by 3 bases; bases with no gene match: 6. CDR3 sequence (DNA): TGCGCCAGCAGCCACCAGCCGGGACAGGGCTACGAGCAGTACTTC. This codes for CASSHQPGQGYEQYF.

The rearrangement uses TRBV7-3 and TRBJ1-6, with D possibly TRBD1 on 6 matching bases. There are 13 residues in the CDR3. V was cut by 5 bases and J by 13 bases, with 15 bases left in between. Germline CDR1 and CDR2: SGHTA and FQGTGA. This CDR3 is CASSRDIFNPLHF. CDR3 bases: TGTGCCAGCAGCCGGGACATCTTTAACCCCCTCCACTTT.

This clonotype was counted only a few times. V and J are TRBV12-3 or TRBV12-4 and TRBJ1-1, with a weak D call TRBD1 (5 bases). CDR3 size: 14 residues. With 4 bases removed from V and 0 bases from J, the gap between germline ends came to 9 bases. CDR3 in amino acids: CASSSGGVNTEAFF. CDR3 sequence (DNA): TGTGCCAGCAGTTCAGGAGGGGTGAACACTGAAGCTTTCTTT.

CDR3 sequence: CASGAGVGGYNEQFF. CDR3 in DNA: TGTGCCAGCGGGGCGGGAGTGGGTGGCTACAATGAGCAGTTCTTC. The chain is built from TRBV7-2 and TRBJ2-1; TRBD2 matches at 7 bases. This CDR3 contains 15 residues. The germline gives CDR1 SGHTA, CDR2 FQGNSA. The J segment lost 3 bases and the V segment lost 8 bases, leaving 10 bases of the junction unmatched.

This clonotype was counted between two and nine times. The CDR3 region is CASSPLGGGQGYEQYF. CDR3 DNA sequence: TGTGCCAGCAGCCCCCTGGGAGGGGGACAGGGTTACGAGCAGTACTTC. The chain has TRBV14 and TRBJ2-5; 9 nucleotides line up with TRBD1. The last part of the DNA fits TRBJ2-7 better; the J call may be wrong. This CDR3 spans 16 amino acids. The germline V gene encodes CDR1 SGHDN and CDR2 FVKESK.

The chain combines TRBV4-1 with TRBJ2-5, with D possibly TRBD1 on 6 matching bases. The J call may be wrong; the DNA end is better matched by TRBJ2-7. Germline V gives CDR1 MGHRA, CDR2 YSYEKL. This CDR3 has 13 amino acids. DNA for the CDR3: TGCGCCAGCAGCCAGGGGGCATCTTACGAGCAGTACTTC. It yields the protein CASSQGASYEQYF.

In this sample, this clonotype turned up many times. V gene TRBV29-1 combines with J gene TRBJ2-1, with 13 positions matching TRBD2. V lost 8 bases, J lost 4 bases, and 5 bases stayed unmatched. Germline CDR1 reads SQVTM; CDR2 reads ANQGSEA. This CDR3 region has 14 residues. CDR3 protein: CSLSTSGRYNEQFF. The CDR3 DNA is TGCAGCCTTTCGACTAGCGGGAGGTACAATGAGCAGTTCTTC.

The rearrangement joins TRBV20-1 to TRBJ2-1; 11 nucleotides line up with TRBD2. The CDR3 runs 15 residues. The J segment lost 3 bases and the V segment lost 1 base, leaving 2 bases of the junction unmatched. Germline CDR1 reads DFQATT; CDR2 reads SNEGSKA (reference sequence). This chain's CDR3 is CSARVLAGGYNEQFF. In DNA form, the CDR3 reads TGCAGTGCTAGAGTTCTAGCGGGAGGCTACAATGAGCAGTTCTTC.

Written as DNA, the CDR3 is TGTGCCAGCGGCAGGGTGCTTAAGGACGAGCAGTACTTC. Its protein product is CASGRVLKDEQYF. V is TRBV6-6 and J is TRBJ2-7, with D possibly TRBD1 on 5 matching bases. Germline V gene lookup returns CDR1 MNHNY and CDR2 SVGAGI (reference sequence). The CDR3 totals 13 residues. The V and J ends lost 8 bases and 5 bases respectively, with 16 bases between them.

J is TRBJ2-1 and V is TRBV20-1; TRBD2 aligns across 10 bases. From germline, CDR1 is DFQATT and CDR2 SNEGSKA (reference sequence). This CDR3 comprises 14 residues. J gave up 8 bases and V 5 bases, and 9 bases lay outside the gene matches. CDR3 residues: CSAGPAGGKDEQFF. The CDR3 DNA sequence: TGCAGTGCTGGCCCAGCGGGAGGGAAGGATGAGCAGTTCTTC.

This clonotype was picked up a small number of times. In nucleotides, the CDR3 is TGTGCCAGCAGCCAAGATATTTGGGCATACTACTATAATTCACCCCTCCACTTT. It is translated as CASSQDIWAYYYNSPLHF. The V gene is TRBV3-1, the J gene TRBJ1-6; D unclear. V was pared by 0 bases and J by 3 bases, with 15 bases between. This CDR3 is built from 18 residues. CDR1 and CDR2 (germline): LGHDT, YNNKEL (reference sequence).

The CDR3, as DNA: TGCAGTGCTAGAGATGACGGTAGCGGGAGCTCCTACAATGAGCAGTTCTTC. Its protein is CSARDDGSGSSYNEQFF. The chain joins TRBV20-1 to TRBJ2-1; 9 nucleotides line up with TRBD2. CDR1 DFQATT and CDR2 SNEGSKA come from the germline V gene (reference sequence). The J segment lost 0 bases and the V segment lost 0 bases, leaving 6 bases of the junction unmatched. This CDR3 contains 17 residues.

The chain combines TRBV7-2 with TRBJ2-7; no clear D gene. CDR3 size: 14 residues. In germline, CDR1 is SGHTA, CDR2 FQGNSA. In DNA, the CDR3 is TGTGTCTCCAGGCAGAGCTTTAGCTCCTACGAGCAGTACTTC. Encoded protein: CVSRQSFSSYEQYF. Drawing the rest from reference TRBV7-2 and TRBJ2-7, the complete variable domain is GAGVSQSPSNKVTEKGKDVELRCDPISGHTALYWYRQSLGQGLEFLIYFQGNSAPDKSGLPSDRFSAERTGGSVSTLTIQRTQQEDSAVYLCVSRQSFSSYEQYFGPGTRLTVT.

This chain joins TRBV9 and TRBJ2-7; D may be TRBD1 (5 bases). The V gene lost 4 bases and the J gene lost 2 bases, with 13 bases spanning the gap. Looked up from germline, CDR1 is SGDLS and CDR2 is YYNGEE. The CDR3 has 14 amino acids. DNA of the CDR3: TGTGCCAGCAGCCCCCGACGGACACCCTACGAGCAGTACTTC. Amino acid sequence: CASSPRRTPYEQYF.